Listed here are 2 T cell receptor beta chains from one sample, sequenced in a study of cytomegalovirus exposure and HLA in healthy donors. The PCR made use of 60 Vbeta and 13 Jbeta primers. Method: immunoSEQ multiplex PCR; TCRdb's copy keeps in-frame clones and lacks some. Here the sample spans about 42,000 clones, roughly 47% being singletons. Material: PBMCs. The receptors shown here come from a human donor in good health.

As DNA, the CDR3 is TGTGCCAGCTCCCCCGGGGAGGGTAGCAATCAGCCCCAGCATTTT. This encodes CASSPGEGSNQPQHF. The chain carries TRBV18 and TRBJ1-5; no clear D gene. There are 15 residues in the CDR3. The V gene's germline CDR1 is KGHSH and CDR2 LQKENI. V lost 6 bases, J lost 0 bases, and 12 bases lay in between.

The chain is built from TRBV12-5 and TRBJ1-3, with 9 bases matching TRBD1. The CDR3 covers 19 residues. J was trimmed by 4 bases and V by 2 bases; bases with no gene match: 15. The germline CDR1 and CDR2 sequences are LGHNT and FRNRAP. CDR3 bases: TGTGCTAGTGGTTTGCTCACACCTCGGACAGGGGTGCGCGGAAACACCATATATTTT. It is translated as CASGLLTPRTGVRGNTIYF.